A selection of T cell receptor beta chains follows, all from one sample in a study of T cells in Graves' hyperthyroidism and ophthalmopathy. Each CDR3 protein gets one entry after TCRdb re-called the multiplex PCR reads with MiXCR. This repertoire shows around 660,000 distinct CDR3 sequences, about 45% found once; its top ten account for less than 9%. Specimen: peripheral blood or thyroid tissue (not recorded which). All receptors come from an adult man with Graves' disease, either hyperthyroidism or ophthalmopathy (not recorded which). CDR3s include the opening cysteine and the closing phenylalanine or tryptophan. The D gene is left open where the match is weak. Expanded clones get a size class; other rows say once, few or many, or leave the size out.

J gene	V gene	CDR3 length	clone size	D gene	CDR3 DNA	CDR3 protein
TRBJ2-7	TRBV20-1	15	few	TRBD2	TGCAGTGCTAGTGGAGCGGGGGGAAAATCCTACGAGCAGTACTTC	CSASGAGGKSYEQYF
TRBJ1-5	TRBV7-8	18	-	-	TGTGCCAGCAGCCTAAGCAGGGGAGCGGTCGATAGCAATCAGCCCCAGCATTTT	CASSLSRGAVDSNQPQHF
TRBJ1-6	TRBV10-2	14	-	-	TGCGCCAGCAGTGAGTCGAGGATGGATTCACCCCTCCACTTT	CASSESRMDSPLHF
TRBJ1-4	TRBV2	13	-	-	TGTGCCAGCAGTGAACGGGATAATGAAAAACTGTTTTTT	CASSERDNEKLFF
TRBJ1-6	TRBV7-2	16	-	TRBD1	TGTGCCAGCAGCGTTCCGGGACAGGGGGGAAATTCACCCCTCCACTTT	CASSVPGQGGNSPLHF
TRBJ1-5	TRBV12-3/TRBV12-4	14	many	-	TGTGCCAGCAGTTTTGGGGACGGGAATCAGCCCCAGCATTTT	CASSFGDGNQPQHF
TRBJ1-5	TRBV24-1	16	-	TRBD1	TGTGCCACCAGTGAACCCGGGACAGCCCCTGATCAGCCCCAGCATTTT	CATSEPGTAPDQPQHF
TRBJ1-4	TRBV7-3	15	-	TRBD1	TGTGCCAGCAGCTTATCGTCGGACAGGGATGAAAAACTGTTTTTT	CASSLSSDRDEKLFF
TRBJ1-1	TRBV6-5	12	many	TRBD1	TGTGCCAGCGGGACAGGGAACACTGAAGCTTTCTTT	CASGTGNTEAFF
TRBJ1-2	TRBV12-3/TRBV12-4	13	-	-	TGTGCCAGCAGCTATGACAGGCCGTATGGCTACACCTTC	CASSYDRPYGYTF
TRBJ2-5	TRBV7-8	13	many	-	TGTGCCAGCAGCTTTAACCGTCTTAAGACCCAGTACTTC	CASSFNRLKTQYF
TRBJ2-7	TRBV5-8	12	few	-	TGTGCCAGCAGCCCGGCTGAATCCGAGCAGTACTTC	CASSPAESEQYF
TRBJ2-7	TRBV7-8	17	-	TRBD2	TGTGCCAGCAGCTTAGCGTTGACTAGCGGGAGACGTTACGAGCAGTACTTC	CASSLALTSGRRYEQYF
TRBJ1-6	TRBV7-8	13	few	TRBD1	TGTGCCAGCCGGACAGGGGTTAAGTCACCCCTCCACTTT	CASRTGVKSPLHF
TRBJ2-2	TRBV10-3	14	-	-	TGTGCCATCAGCATGGGACTTTCCACCGGGGAGCTGTTTTTT	CAISMGLSTGELFF
TRBJ1-2	TRBV14	17	-	-	TGTGCCAGCAGCCAAGATGGGTTCAGGCCCGATAACTATGGCTACACCTTC	CASSQDGFRPDNYGYTF
TRBJ1-6	TRBV9	15	-	-	TGTGCCAGCAGCGTAGGAGTGGGGTCCTCGTCTCCCCTCCACTTT	CASSVGVGSSSPLHF
TRBJ1-5	TRBV12-3/TRBV12-4	15	-	-	TGTGCCAGCAGTTTCGGCCCGCCTGGAGATCAGCCCCAGCATTTT	CASSFGPPGDQPQHF
TRBJ1-6	TRBV10-2	17	-	-	TGCGCCAGCAGTGAGGGGGGTCCGTTCTCCTATAATTCACCCCTCCACTTT	CASSEGGPFSYNSPLHF
TRBJ1-5	TRBV6-5	14	many	TRBD1	TGTGCCAGCCCGACAGGGGTGTCGCATCAGCCCCAGCATTTT	CASPTGVSHQPQHF
TRBJ1-1	TRBV4-2	15	once	TRBD1	TGTGCCAGCAGCCAATACGGGACAGTTACAGCTGAAGCTTTCTTT	CASSQYGTVTAEAFF
TRBJ2-7	TRBV14	14	many	-	TGTGCCAGCAGCCAGCAGGGCGGATCCTACGAGCAGTACTTC	CASSQQGGSYEQYF
TRBJ2-7	TRBV7-8	14	-	-	TGTGCCAGCAGCTTATGGACGGACTCCTACGAGCAGTACTTC	CASSLWTDSYEQYF
TRBJ1-2	TRBV5-1	14	few	-	TGCGCCAGCAGTTTGGAGGTCGCGAATCATGGCTACACCTTC	CASSLEVANHGYTF
TRBJ1-5	TRBV7-2	16	-	-	TGTGCCAGCAGCTTAGAGGGGGGTTTGGGCAATCAGCCCCAGCATTTT	CASSLEGGLGNQPQHF
TRBJ2-7	TRBV20-1	13	-	-	TGCAGTGCTAGAGACGGGTCGACCTACGAGCAGTACTTC	CSARDGSTYEQYF
TRBJ2-5	TRBV12-3/TRBV12-4	12	-	-	TGTGCCAGCAGGGGGCCGGGGGAGACCCAGTACTTC	CASRGPGETQYF
TRBJ2-7	TRBV29-1	12	-	-	TGCAGCGTTACGACATGGTCCCACGAGCAGTACTTC	CSVTTWSHEQYF
TRBJ2-2	TRBV19	14	many	-	TGTGCCAGTAGTACCCCACTAAACACCGGGGAGCTGTTTTTT	CASSTPLNTGELFF
TRBJ1-4	TRBV7-9	18	few	-	TGTGCCAGCAGCCGGAACCGGGACCCTAGACGCACGGGAGAAAAACTGTTTTTT	CASSRNRDPRRTGEKLFF
TRBJ1-1	TRBV7-9	15	-	-	TGTGCCAGCAGCCAAGAGAGGACAGCGAACACCGAAGCTTTCTTT	CASSQERTANTEAFF
TRBJ1-1	TRBV6-5	12	few	TRBD1	TGTGCCATCAGCCCAGGGGGCCCTGAAGCTTTCTTT	CAISPGGPEAFF
TRBJ1-2	TRBV6-5	16	-	TRBD1	TGTGCCAGCAGTTATTCCGCACAGGGGGCACTCTATGGCTACACCTTC	CASSYSAQGALYGYTF
TRBJ2-2	TRBV12-3/TRBV12-4	16	-	TRBD2	TGTGCCAGCAGTACGGGACTAGCGGGGGGCACCGGGGAGCTGTTTTTT	CASSTGLAGGTGELFF
TRBJ1-2	TRBV12-3/TRBV12-4	13	many	-	TGTGCCAGCAGGGCGCGGGGTGCGGGTGGCTACACCTTC	CASRARGAGGYTF
TRBJ2-7	TRBV29-1	15	many	-	TGCAGCGTCCCAAATTCGGACGGGAGCTCCTACGAGCAGTACTTC	CSVPNSDGSSYEQYF
TRBJ1-3	TRBV7-2	14	many	-	TGTGCCAGCAGCTTAGATGGATCTGGAAACACCATATATTTT	CASSLDGSGNTIYF
TRBJ1-1	TRBV2	16	-	-	TGTGCCAGCAGTGACGACCGGGACACAGGTGACACTGAAGCTTTCTTT	CASSDDRDTGDTEAFF
TRBJ1-4	TRBV7-6	17	-	-	TGTGCCAGCAGCAAAGCCTGGGGGTTGGAAACTAATGAAAAACTGTTTTTT	CASSKAWGLETNEKLFF
TRBJ1-4	TRBV7-3	15	-	TRBD1	TGTGCCAGCAGTTTCGAGGGGGCTCCGGAGGAAAAACTGTTTTTT	CASSFEGAPEEKLFF
TRBJ2-2	TRBV7-9	16	-	TRBD1	TGTGCCAGCAGCTCCGGAACAGGGGGTGGAACCGGGGAGCTGTTTTTT	CASSSGTGGGTGELFF
TRBJ1-4	TRBV10-3	17	-	-	TGTGCCATCAGTGAGTCCCGGACAGTCGGGGGGAATGAAAAACTGTTTTTT	CAISESRTVGGNEKLFF
TRBJ1-1	TRBV29-1	11	-	-	TGCAGACTGGGGACAAACACTGAAGCTTTCTTT	CRLGTNTEAFF
TRBJ2-5	TRBV7-2	16	-	TRBD2	TGTGCCAGCAGTCTCTCCGTAGCGGGAGGGCCGCAGACCCAGTACTTC	CASSLSVAGGPQTQYF
TRBJ2-2	TRBV29-1	11	many	-	TGCAGCGTTGAACTCTCCGGGGAGCTGTTTTTT	CSVELSGELFF
TRBJ1-5	TRBV29-1	8	-	-	TGCAGCGTTGACCCCCAGCATTTT	CSVDPQHF
TRBJ2-7	TRBV29-1	11	-	-	TGCAGCGTTGAAGGGGGTATTGCGCAGTACTTC	CSVEGGIAQYF
TRBJ1-1	TRBV11-3	14	few	-	TGTGCCAGCAGCTTAGATTGGTTGAACACTGAAGCTTTCTTT	CASSLDWLNTEAFF
TRBJ2-7	TRBV6-5	15	-	TRBD2	TGTGCCAGCAGTTACCCAAGGACTAGATCCTACGAGCAGTACTTC	CASSYPRTRSYEQYF
TRBJ1-1	TRBV20-1	14	-	-	TGCAGTGCTAGAAGGGAGACATATAACACTGAAGCTTTCTTT	CSARRETYNTEAFF
TRBJ2-7	TRBV29-1	13	-	TRBD2	TGCAGCTCCGGGACTAGCGGGGGTTACGAGCAGTACTTC	CSSGTSGGYEQYF
TRBJ1-5	TRBV2	16	-	TRBD1	TGTGCCAGCAGGACCCTTGGACAGGGGGGTAGGCAGCCCCAGCATTTT	CASRTLGQGGRQPQHF
TRBJ2-2	TRBV9	15	few	TRBD1	TGTGCCAGCAGCGTGGGACAGGGGAACACCGGGGAGCTGTTTTTT	CASSVGQGNTGELFF
TRBJ2-7	TRBV29-1	14	-	TRBD1	TGCAGCGTTCTTCAGGGGGTCTCGACCTACGAGCAGTACTTC	CSVLQGVSTYEQYF
TRBJ2-5	TRBV7-8	14	-	TRBD2	TGTGCCAGCAGCTCCCGGACTAGCCCTGAGACCCAGTACTTC	CASSSRTSPETQYF
TRBJ1-1	TRBV7-3	13	many	-	TGTGCCAGCAGCACACAGGATAACACTGAAGCTTTCTTT	CASSTQDNTEAFF
TRBJ1-5	TRBV2	14	-	-	TGTGCCAGCAGGAGATCAGGGGAAAATCAGCCCCAGCATTTT	CASRRSGENQPQHF
TRBJ1-1	TRBV7-9	14	-	-	TGTGCCAGCAGCTTAGAAGGAGGATTCACTGAAGCTTTCTTT	CASSLEGGFTEAFF
TRBJ1-3	TRBV15	15	-	-	TGTGCCACCAGCAGGATCCAGGGATACGGAAACACCATATATTTT	CATSRIQGYGNTIYF